A single T cell receptor beta chain is shown here with its context. The data stem from a study of blood T cell repertoires in COVID-19. Background on the study: Donors in the United States, Italy and Spain gave samples during acute or convalescent COVID-19. Nucleic acid was either cDNA or gDNA, and it came from T cells, B-cell-depleted T cells, or PBMCs.

The CDR3 extends over 15 amino acids. Germline values: CDR1 SGHRS, CDR2 YFSETQ. The trim removed 3 bases at V and 0 bases at J, leaving 5 bases unmatched. Authors' analysis steps: Amplification of reference gene primers provided the estimated nucleated cell counts. Sequenced by immunoSEQ multiplex PCR; TCRdb stores in-frame clones only, minus some. The DNA gave D and trimming, while V, J and clone size come from that table. Among 200,000 to 250,000 clones listed, 82% were seen once. Seattle participants joined during active infection and were tracked over time. The TCR sequence derives from a woman between 65 and 79 years old with COVID-19, enrolled during active disease. The V and J genes are TRBV5-1 and TRBJ1-2; 7 positions match TRBD1. The specimen sequenced was peripheral blood. CDR3 sequence (DNA): TGCGCCAGCAGCTCTTGGGACAGACCTAACTATGGCTACACCTTC. The encoded protein is CASSSWDRPNYGYTF.